This T cell receptor (beta chain) was captured in a study of human T cells and chemical hapten exposure. General study points: Alopecia in the donors means their immune response may deviate from healthy people's.

Time point given: pre-sensitization, week 0. Treatment: therapeutic diphenylcyclopropenone sensitization with weekly scalp DPC. Extraction yielded total RNA from whole blood (unfractionated). Many counts were recorded for this clonotype. The antigen is unknown. In germline, CDR1 is MGHDK, CDR2 SYGVNS. The CDR3 loop spans 13 amino acids. Trimming took 4 bases from V and 8 from J; bases not matched to a gene: 7. In the original processing: Sampled TCR counts reached a median of roughly 100,000 per sample, with values ranging from about 23,224 to 700,000. From the RACE reads, TCRdb called clonotypes with MiXCR, one entry per CDR3 protein. In this record, the V and J calls reflect TCRdb's handling and not the investigators' own analysis. The sample lists 95,000 to 100,000 distinct CDR3 sequences; more than 10% were seen once.

The sequenced sample was whole blood, obtained in connection with sensitization to the hapten diphenylcyclopropenone (DPC). The chain recombines TRBV25-1 with TRBJ1-2, with 7 bases aligning to TRBD1. The receptor was isolated from a woman aged 60-75 years with alopecia areata. Some clones in this sample may be carry-over from other donors' samples. CDR3 DNA: TGTGCCAGCAGTGCTGACAGGGTTTACGGCTACACCTTC. Translating gives CASSADRVYGYTF.